This T cell receptor (beta chain) was captured by sequencing in a study of identical twins. Points from the study as a whole: High-abundance cord blood beta clonotypes had fewer insertions; memory repertoires showed none.

Germline assignment: CDR1 SNHLY and CDR2 FYNNEI. The V gene lost 8 bases and the J gene lost 4 bases, with 11 bases spanning the gap. The CDR3 is made up of 13 amino acids. This clonotype was detected many times. Its cognate antigen is unknown. TCRdb reprocessed the 5' RACE reads via MiXCR and lists one record per CDR3 protein. The repertoire holds 450,000 or so distinct CDR3 sequences, more than 13% seen once, with about 0.52% in the top ten. This same sample was also taken into another study, of yellow fever vaccine responses in identical twins.

The receptor was isolated from a woman in her late teens or twenties in good health. The J gene is TRBJ2-2, the V gene TRBV2; D perhaps matches TRBD1 (5 bases). Sequenced sample: CD4+ T cells sorted from blood. The CDR3, as DNA: TGTGCCAGCTTGAAAGGGGTCACCGGGGAGCTGTTTTTT. Its translation is CASLKGVTGELFF.